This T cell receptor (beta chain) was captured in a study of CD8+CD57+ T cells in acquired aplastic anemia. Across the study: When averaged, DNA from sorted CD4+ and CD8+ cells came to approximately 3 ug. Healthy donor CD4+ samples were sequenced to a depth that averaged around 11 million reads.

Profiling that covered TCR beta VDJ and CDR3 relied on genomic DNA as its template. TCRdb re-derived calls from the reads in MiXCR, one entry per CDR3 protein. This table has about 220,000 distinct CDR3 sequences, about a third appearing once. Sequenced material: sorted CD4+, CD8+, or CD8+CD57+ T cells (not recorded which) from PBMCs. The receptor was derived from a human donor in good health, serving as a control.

In DNA, the CDR3 is TGTGCCACCAGCTCAGGGGCGGCTGAAGCTTTCTTT. Translated: CATSSGAAEAFF. The chain uses TRBV24-1 and TRBJ1-1; D perhaps matches TRBD1 (6 bases). Germline V lookup: CDR1 KGHDR, CDR2 SFDVKD. Trimming took 7 bases from V and 6 from J, leaving 11 bases between them. The CDR3 runs to 12 residues.